The clone carrying this T cell receptor beta chain was seen only once. This record belongs to a study of blood T cell repertoires in COVID-19. CDR3 length: 14 residues. V was shortened by 7 bases and J by 7 bases, with 19 bases between the two germline ends. Germline loops: CDR1 MNHNY, CDR2 SVGAGI (reference sequence). Here immunoSEQ multiplex PCR was the method, and the copy in TCRdb shows in-frame clones only, minus some. The sample consists of about 150,000 clones, around 88% of them appearing once. The sample taken for sequencing was peripheral blood. The clonotype comes from a human donor in a cohort sampled during active COVID-19. This chain joins TRBV6-6 and TRBJ1-1, with TRBD1 as a possible D gene (5 bases). DNA of the CDR3: TGTGCCAGCACTGGGGCGGTGAAAGTGAGTGAAGCTTTCTTT. This sequence encodes CASTGAVKVSEAFF.